The 21 T cell receptor beta chains given below trace back to one sample, sequenced in a study of CD8+CD57+ T cells in acquired aplastic anemia. TCR beta VDJ and CDR3 were profiled, and genomic DNA was the template. TCRdb re-analysed the reads in MiXCR, keeping a single row per CDR3 protein. The data show roughly 180,000 distinct CDR3 sequences, 35% to 50% seen once. The sequenced sample consisted of sorted CD4+, CD8+, or CD8+CD57+ T cells (not recorded which) from PBMCs. These receptors all stem from a human donor in good health.

This clonotype was detected ten times or more. The chain combines TRBV7-2 with TRBJ1-3; no firm D call. Germline V gene lookup returns CDR1 SGHTA and CDR2 FQGNSA. With 6 bases removed from V and 6 bases from J, the gap between germline ends came to 18 bases. This CDR3 comprises 15 residues. This CDR3 is CASSRTLHSPNTIYF. The CDR3 DNA reads as TGTGCCAGCAGTAGAACTCTTCATTCTCCAAACACCATATATTTT.

This clonotype was counted ten times or more. The chain joins TRBV11-2 to TRBJ2-1, with a tentative D call TRBD1 (6 bases). CDR3 size: 13 residues. The V and J ends lost 1 base and 8 bases respectively, with 9 bases between them. Germline loops: CDR1 SGHAT, CDR2 FQNNGV. The CDR3 loop reads CASSLGQADEQFF. Here the CDR3 DNA reads TGTGCCAGCAGCTTAGGACAGGCCGATGAGCAGTTCTTC.

The rearrangement uses TRBV10-2 and TRBJ1-1; the match to TRBD1 covers 7 bases. The CDR3 runs 16 residues. Germline V CDR1 and CDR2: WSHSY, SAAADI. The J segment lost 4 bases and the V segment lost 2 bases, leaving 10 bases of the junction unmatched. CDR3 amino acids: CASSEVAGGRGTEAFF. The CDR3 DNA is TGCGCCAGCAGTGAGGTGGCAGGGGGACGTGGCACTGAAGCTTTCTTT.

This clonotype has at least ten counts. The rearrangement links TRBV19 to TRBJ2-1; 7 bases line up with TRBD2. V was pared by 4 bases and J by 8 bases, with 17 bases of the junction left unmatched. Per germline, CDR1 LNHDA and CDR2 SQIVND (reference sequence). The CDR3 loop spans 17 amino acids. The CDR3 protein is CASSRGGGPQFQDEQFF. CDR3 bases: TGTGCCAGTAGTAGGGGGGGAGGGCCTCAATTTCAGGATGAGCAGTTCTTC.

As concerns this clonotype: A read error may explain this, as a much larger clone is one base away. The V gene is TRBV19, the J gene TRBJ2-2; 12 nucleotides agree with TRBD2. Germline loops: CDR1 LNHDA, CDR2 SQIVND (reference sequence). The CDR3 consists of 18 residues. V was clipped by 11 bases and J by 7 bases; unmatched bases: 20. CDR3 DNA sequence: TGTGCCGGTACCCCTCTTAGGACTAGCGGGAACCCTGGCGGGGAGCTGTTTTTT. It yields the protein CAGTPLRTSGNPGGELFF.

The genes are TRBV2 and TRBJ2-2, with TRBD2 matching 13 bases. V lost 7 bases to trimming and J lost 7 bases; unmatched junction nucleotides: 6. Germline V CDR1 and CDR2: SNHLY, FYNNEI. The length of the CDR3 is 15 residues. CDR3 residues: CASILAGGPVGELFF. CDR3 in DNA: TGTGCCAGCATACTAGCGGGAGGGCCAGTCGGGGAGCTGTTTTTT.

This chain uses TRBV19 with TRBJ1-3; D is ambiguous. This CDR3 is built from 11 residues. Germline CDR1 reads LNHDA; CDR2 reads SQIVND (reference sequence). V was cut by 10 bases and J by 0 bases, with 4 bases left in between. The CDR3 spells CATYSGNTIYF. The CDR3 DNA reads TGTGCCACCTACTCTGGAAACACCATATATTTT.

The chain combines TRBV30 with TRBJ2-3; D possibly corresponds to TRBD2 (6 bases). This CDR3 is 15 amino acids long. Germline CDR1 is GTSNPN and CDR2 is SVGIG (reference sequence). Trimming removed 3 bases from V and 6 bases from J, with 19 bases in between. CDR3 region: CAWSDGTSTRDTQYF. CDR3 in DNA: TGTGCCTGGAGCGACGGGACTTCCACTCGGGATACGCAGTATTTT. Full variable domain (outside the CDR3, taken from reference TRBV30 and TRBJ2-3): SQTIHQWPATLVQPVGSPLSLECTVEGTSNPNLYWYRQAAGRGLQLLFYSVGIGQISSEVPQNLSASRPQDRQFILSSKKLLLSDSGFYLCAWSDGTSTRDTQYFGPGTRLTVL.

Turning to this clonotype: A much larger clone sits a single nucleotide away, making a read error possible. The J gene is TRBJ2-1, the V gene TRBV5-4; TRBD2 matches at 9 bases. This CDR3 contains 16 residues. Germline V gene data show CDR1 as SGHNT and CDR2 as YYREEE (reference sequence). The CDR3 DNA is TGTGGCAGCAGCTTGGACACAGCGGGAGGTGACAATGAGCAGTTCTTC. This encodes CGSSLDTAGGDNEQFF.

This clonotype was detected a few times. A much bigger clone sits one base away, suggesting this may be a read error. The rearrangement joins TRBV5-4 to TRBJ2-6; either TRBD1 or TRBD2 may supply D (6 bases each). This CDR3 spans 16 amino acids. The germline V and J ends were trimmed by 0 bases and 3 bases, with 10 bases remaining between them. Germline loops: CDR1 SGHNT, CDR2 YYREEE (reference sequence). CDR3 DNA: TGTGCCAGCAGCTTGGTGGGGGGCTGTGGGGCCAACGTCCTGACTTTC. It codes for CASSLVGGCGANVLTF.

This clonotype came up a few times. CDR3 nucleotide sequence: TGTGCCATTAAGACAGAGGGGACGACCGGGGAGCTGTTTTTT. It yields the protein CAIKTEGTTGELFF. The chain links TRBV10-3 to TRBJ2-2, with D perhaps assigned TRBD1 or TRBD2 (5 bases each). Trimming took off 9 bases at V and 5 bases at J, with 16 bases between the two ends. This CDR3 region has 14 residues. The V gene's germline CDR1 is ENHRY and CDR2 SYGVKD.

This clonotype appeared a few times. The V gene is TRBV12-5, the J gene TRBJ1-1; no clear D gene. Trimming stripped 2 bases from V and 6 bases from J, with 19 bases between. This CDR3 contains 16 residues. The V gene's germline CDR1 is LGHNT and CDR2 FRNRAP. The CDR3 DNA sequence: TGTGCTAGTGGTTTGCCCAGGAACCGCGGAGGCGCTGAAGCTTTCTTT. It is translated as CASGLPRNRGGAEAFF.

In regard to this clonotype: Possible read error: a much larger clone is one base away. The chain combines TRBV7-3 with TRBJ1-2; D remains ambiguous. The CDR3 length is 13 residues. Germline CDR1 is SGHTA and CDR2 is FQGTGA. The CDR3 coding sequence is TGTGCCTGCAGCTTAACTTCAGGAGAAGGCTACACCTTC. Residues: CACSLTSGEGYTF.

This clonotype was counted only a few times. V gene TRBV10-3 combines with J gene TRBJ1-5; TRBD1 is a possible D gene (6 bases). V lost 3 bases, J lost 5 bases, and 14 bases lay in between. Germline-derived CDR1 and CDR2 are ENHRY and SYGVKD. The CDR3 is 15 residues long. CDR3 sequence: CAISERRAGDQPQHF. DNA for the CDR3: TGTGCCATCAGTGAAAGAAGGGCAGGGGATCAGCCCCAGCATTTT.

This clonotype occurred many times. The chain has TRBV15 and TRBJ1-5; D call uncertain. Trimming took 8 bases from V and 5 from J, leaving 7 bases between them. The CDR3 has 11 amino acids. Germline V lookup: CDR1 LNHNV, CDR2 YYDKDF (reference sequence). In DNA, the CDR3 is TGTGCCACCGGCGAACATCAGCCCCAGCATTTT. Translation: CATGEHQPQHF.

Points on this clonotype: A much larger clone lies one base from this, so it may be a read error. The chain couples TRBV11-2 to TRBJ2-1; a possible D gene is TRBD2 (6 bases). CDR1 is SGHAT and CDR2 is FQNNGV in the germline V gene. This CDR3 spans 17 amino acids. DNA for the CDR3: TGTGCCAGCGGCTTAGTATATTCTAGCGTCGGCTACAATGAGCAGTTCTTC. Its protein is CASGLVYSSVGYNEQFF.

The chain couples TRBV15 to TRBJ1-3; TRBD1 aligns across 9 bases. This CDR3 contains 13 residues. V lost 5 bases, J lost 4 bases, and 0 bases stayed unmatched. CDR1 and CDR2 (germline): LNHNV, YYDKDF (reference sequence). DNA of the CDR3: TGTGCCACCAGCGGGACAGGGGGAAACACCATATATTTT. Protein sequence: CATSGTGGNTIYF.

The chain couples TRBV14 to TRBJ2-2; D is unresolved. Trimming removed 4 bases from V and 5 bases from J, with 20 bases in between. The germline CDR1 and CDR2 sequences are SGHDN and FVKESK. The CDR3 is made up of 17 amino acids. The CDR3 region has the DNA TGTGCCAGCAGCCGAGATTTCATGGCTCTGGGAACCGGGGAGCTGTTTTTT. The encoded protein is CASSRDFMALGTGELFF.

The chain couples TRBV15 to TRBJ2-5; the D is unclear. Germline assignment: CDR1 LNHNV and CDR2 YYDKDF (reference sequence). The CDR3 covers 15 residues. Trimming removed 5 bases from V and 2 bases from J, with 15 bases in between. CDR3 DNA: TGTGCCACCAGCTCACGGGCGGTAATGCAAGAGACCCAGTACTTC. This sequence encodes CATSSRAVMQETQYF.

Remarks on this clonotype: With a much larger clone just one base away, this may be a read error. The J gene is TRBJ2-3, the V gene TRBV6-5, with D possibly matching TRBD2 (5 bases). This CDR3 region has 14 residues. The germline V and J ends were trimmed by 2 bases and 0 bases, with 6 bases remaining between them. Germline V gives CDR1 MNHEY, CDR2 SVGAGI. The CDR3 bases are TGTGCCAGCAGTTACCAGCGGAGCACAGATACGCAGTATTTT. Translated: CASSYQRSTDTQYF.

The V gene is TRBV29-1, the J gene TRBJ1-2; 7 bases are shared with TRBD1. The CDR3 spans 14 residues. The J segment lost 5 bases and the V segment lost 6 bases, leaving 12 bases of the junction unmatched. Germline V CDR1 and CDR2: SQVTM, ANQGSEA. The CDR3 reads CSVNRGQSNYGYTF. The CDR3 DNA reads as TGCAGCGTGAACCGGGGACAGAGTAATTATGGCTACACCTTC.